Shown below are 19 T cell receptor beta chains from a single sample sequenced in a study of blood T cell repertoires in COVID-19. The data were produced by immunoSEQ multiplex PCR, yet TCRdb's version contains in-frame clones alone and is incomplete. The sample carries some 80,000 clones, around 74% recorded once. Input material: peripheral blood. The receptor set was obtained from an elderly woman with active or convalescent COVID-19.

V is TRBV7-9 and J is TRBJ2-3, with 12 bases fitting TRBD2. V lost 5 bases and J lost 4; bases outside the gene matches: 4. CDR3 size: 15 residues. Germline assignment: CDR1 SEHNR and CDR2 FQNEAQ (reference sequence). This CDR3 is CASSRLAGAADTQYF. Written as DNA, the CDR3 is TGTGCCAGCAGCCGACTAGCGGGAGCGGCAGATACGCAGTATTTT.

The CDR3 nucleotides read TGTGCCAGCAGTTGGCGACTAGCGGTTTGGAATGAGCAGTTCTTC. Encoded protein: CASSWRLAVWNEQFF. The J gene is TRBJ2-1, the V gene TRBV28; 9 bases are shared with TRBD2. CDR1 is MDHEN and CDR2 is SYDVKM in the germline V gene. The CDR3 is 15 residues long. V dropped 4 bases and J dropped 7; count of bases not matched to a gene: 8.

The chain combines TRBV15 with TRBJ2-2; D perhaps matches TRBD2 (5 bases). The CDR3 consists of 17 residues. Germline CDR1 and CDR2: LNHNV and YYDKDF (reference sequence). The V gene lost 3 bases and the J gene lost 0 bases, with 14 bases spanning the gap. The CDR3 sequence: CATSREGLTSNTGELFF. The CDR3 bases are TGTGCCACCAGCAGGGAAGGACTTACTTCGAACACCGGGGAGCTGTTTTTT.

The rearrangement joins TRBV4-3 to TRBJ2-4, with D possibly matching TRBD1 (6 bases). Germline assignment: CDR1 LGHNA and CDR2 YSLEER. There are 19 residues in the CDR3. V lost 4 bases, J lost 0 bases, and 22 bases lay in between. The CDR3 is CASSLTYSSGDLAKNIQYF. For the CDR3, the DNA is TGCGCCAGCAGCCTTACTTATAGCTCAGGGGATTTAGCCAAAAACATTCAGTACTTC.

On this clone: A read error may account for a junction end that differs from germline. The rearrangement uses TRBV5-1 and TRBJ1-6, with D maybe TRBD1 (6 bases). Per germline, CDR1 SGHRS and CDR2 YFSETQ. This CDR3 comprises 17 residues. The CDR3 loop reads CASSLTGPDLYSSPLHF. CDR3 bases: TGCGCCAGCAGCTTGACAGGGCCCGACCTATATAGTTCACCCCTCCACTTT.

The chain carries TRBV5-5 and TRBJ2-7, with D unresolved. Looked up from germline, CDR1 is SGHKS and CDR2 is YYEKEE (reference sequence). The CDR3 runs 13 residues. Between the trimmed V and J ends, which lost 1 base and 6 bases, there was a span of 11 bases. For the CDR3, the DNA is TGTGCCAGCAGCTTGTACGTACAGCCCGAGCAGTACTTC. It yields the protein CASSLYVQPEQYF. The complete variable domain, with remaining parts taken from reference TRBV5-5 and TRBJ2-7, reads DAGVTQSPTHLIKTRGQQVTLRCSPISGHKSVSWYQQVLGQGPQFIFQYYEKEERGRGNFPDRFSARQFPNYSSELNVNALLLGDSALYLCASSLYVQPEQYFGPGTRLTVT.

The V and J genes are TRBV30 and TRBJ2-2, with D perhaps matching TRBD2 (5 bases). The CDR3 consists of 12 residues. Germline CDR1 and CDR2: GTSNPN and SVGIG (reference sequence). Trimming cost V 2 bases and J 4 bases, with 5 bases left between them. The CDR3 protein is CAWSTSTGELFF. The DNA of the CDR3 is TGTGCCTGGAGTACTAGCACCGGGGAGCTGTTTTTT. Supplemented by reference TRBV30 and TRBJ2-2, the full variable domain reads SQTIHQWPATLVQPVGSPLSLECTVEGTSNPNLYWYRQAAGRGLQLLFYSVGIGQISSEVPQNLSASRPQDRQFILSSKKLLLSDSGFYLCAWSTSTGELFFGEGSRLTVL.

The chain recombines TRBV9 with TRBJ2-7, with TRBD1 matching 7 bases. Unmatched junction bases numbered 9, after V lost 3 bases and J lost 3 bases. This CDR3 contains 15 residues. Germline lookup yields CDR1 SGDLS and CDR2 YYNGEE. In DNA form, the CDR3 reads TGTGCCAGCAGCGGTCCGGGACAGCCGGACTACGAGCAGTACTTC. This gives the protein CASSGPGQPDYEQYF.

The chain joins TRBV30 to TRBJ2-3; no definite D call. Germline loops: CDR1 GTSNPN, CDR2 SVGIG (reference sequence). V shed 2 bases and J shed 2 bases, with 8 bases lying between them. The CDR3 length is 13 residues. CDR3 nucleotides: TGTGCCTGGAGTATTAGAGCCACAGATACGCAGTATTTT. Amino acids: CAWSIRATDTQYF.

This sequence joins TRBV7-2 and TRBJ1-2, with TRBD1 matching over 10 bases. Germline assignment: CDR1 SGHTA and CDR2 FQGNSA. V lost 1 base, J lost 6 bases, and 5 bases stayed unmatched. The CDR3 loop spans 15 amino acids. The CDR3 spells CASSLESGQGDGYTF. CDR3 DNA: TGTGCCAGCAGCTTAGAGTCCGGACAGGGGGATGGCTACACCTTC.

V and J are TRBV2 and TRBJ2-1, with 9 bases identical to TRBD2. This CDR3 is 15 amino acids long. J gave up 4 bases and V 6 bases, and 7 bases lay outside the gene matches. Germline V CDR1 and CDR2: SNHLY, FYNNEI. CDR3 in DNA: TGTGCCAGCAGGCCAAGCGGGGGGCCTTACAATGAGCAGTTCTTC. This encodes CASRPSGGPYNEQFF.

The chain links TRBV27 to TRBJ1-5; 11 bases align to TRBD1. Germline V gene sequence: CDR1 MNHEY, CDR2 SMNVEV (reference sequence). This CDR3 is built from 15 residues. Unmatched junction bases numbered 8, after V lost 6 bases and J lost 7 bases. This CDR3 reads CASRPGTGGGQPQHF. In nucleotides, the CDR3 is TGTGCCAGCAGACCCGGGACAGGGGGTGGGCAGCCCCAGCATTTT.

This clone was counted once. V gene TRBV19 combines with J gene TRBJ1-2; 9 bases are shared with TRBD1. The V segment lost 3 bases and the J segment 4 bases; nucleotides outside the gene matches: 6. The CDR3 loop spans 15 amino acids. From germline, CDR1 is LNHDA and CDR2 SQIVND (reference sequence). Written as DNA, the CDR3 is TGTGCCAGTAGTATCTCAACAGGGGGCGCCTATGGCTACACCTTC. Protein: CASSISTGGAYGYTF.

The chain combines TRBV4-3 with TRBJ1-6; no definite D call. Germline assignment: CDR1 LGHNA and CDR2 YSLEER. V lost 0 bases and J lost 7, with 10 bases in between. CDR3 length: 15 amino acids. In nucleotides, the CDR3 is TGCGCCAGCAGCCAAGAGATAACGGGGAATTCACCCCTCCACTTT. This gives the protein CASSQEITGNSPLHF.

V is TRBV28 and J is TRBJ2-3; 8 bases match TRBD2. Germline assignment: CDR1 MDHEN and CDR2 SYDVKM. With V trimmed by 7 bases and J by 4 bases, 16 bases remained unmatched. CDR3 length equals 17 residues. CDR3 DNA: TGTGCCAGCACTCCTCCGGGGGGGATCTTGGAGGCAGATACGCAGTATTTT. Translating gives CASTPPGGILEADTQYF.

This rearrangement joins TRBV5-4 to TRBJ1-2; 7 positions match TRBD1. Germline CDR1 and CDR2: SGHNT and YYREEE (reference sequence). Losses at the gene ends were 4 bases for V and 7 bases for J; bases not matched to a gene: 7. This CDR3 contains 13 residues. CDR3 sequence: CASSDDRESGYTF. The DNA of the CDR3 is TGTGCCAGCAGCGACGACAGGGAAAGTGGCTACACCTTC.

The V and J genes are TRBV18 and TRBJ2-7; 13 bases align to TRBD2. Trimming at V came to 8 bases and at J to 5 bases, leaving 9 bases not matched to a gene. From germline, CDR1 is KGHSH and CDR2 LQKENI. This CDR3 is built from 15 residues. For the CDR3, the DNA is TGTGCCAGCGCCACGGGACTAGCGGGAAACCACGAGCAGTACTTC. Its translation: CASATGLAGNHEQYF.

CDR3 in DNA: TGTGCCAGCAGCACGGGACTAGCCATCACCGGGGAGCTGTTTTTT. It yields the protein CASSTGLAITGELFF. The V and J genes are TRBV5-4 and TRBJ2-2, with 9 bases fitting TRBD2. The germline V gene has CDR1 SGHNT and CDR2 YYREEE (reference sequence). Trimming cost V 4 bases and J 4 bases; bases outside gene matches: 5. This CDR3 region has 15 residues.

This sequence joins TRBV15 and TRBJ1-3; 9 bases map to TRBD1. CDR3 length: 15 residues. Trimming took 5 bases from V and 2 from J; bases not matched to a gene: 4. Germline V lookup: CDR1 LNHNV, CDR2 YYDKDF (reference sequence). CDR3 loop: CATSWRQGAGNTIYF. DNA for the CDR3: TGTGCCACCAGCTGGAGACAGGGGGCTGGAAACACCATATATTTT.